Ten or more counts support the clone carrying this TCR beta chain. Its antigen is still unknown. Trimming left V 8 bases short and J 0 bases short, with 11 bases between. This CDR3 spans 14 amino acids. CDR1 SNHLY and CDR2 FYNNEI come from the germline V gene. The data stem from a study of T cells in Graves' hyperthyroidism and ophthalmopathy. Using RNA transcripts as the source, TCR beta CDR3 regions were amplified. TCR CDR3 underwent first-round RT-PCR with the HTBI primer set. MiXCR was run by TCRdb on the multiplex PCR reads, yielding one entry per CDR3 protein. The sample holds under 500,000 distinct CDR3 sequences, about an eighth seen once. Overall study results and limits: Ophthalmopathy was identified by the model a median roughly six months ahead of onset.

The receptor comes from a man aged 45 to 65 with Graves' ophthalmopathy. The rearrangement joins TRBV2 to TRBJ2-4; either TRBD1 or TRBD2 may supply D (5 bases each). The sequencing input was blood. CDR3 amino acids: CASLEGLAKNIQYF. CDR3 nucleotide sequence: TGTGCCAGCCTCGAGGGGCTAGCCAAAAACATTCAGTACTTC.